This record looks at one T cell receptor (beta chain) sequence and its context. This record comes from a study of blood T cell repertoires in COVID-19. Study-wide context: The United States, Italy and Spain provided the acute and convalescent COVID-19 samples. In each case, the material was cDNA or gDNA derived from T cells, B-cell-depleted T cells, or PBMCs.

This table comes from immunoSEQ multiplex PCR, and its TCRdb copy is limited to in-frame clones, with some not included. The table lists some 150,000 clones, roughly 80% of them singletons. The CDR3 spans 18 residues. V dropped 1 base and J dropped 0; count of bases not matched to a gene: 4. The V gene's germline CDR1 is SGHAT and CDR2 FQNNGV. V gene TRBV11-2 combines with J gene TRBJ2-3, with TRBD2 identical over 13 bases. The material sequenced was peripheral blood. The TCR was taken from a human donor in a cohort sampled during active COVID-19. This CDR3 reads CASSLGLAGGLSTDTQYF. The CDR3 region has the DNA TGTGCCAGCAGCTTAGGACTAGCGGGGGGCCTTAGCACAGATACGCAGTATTTT.